The clone carrying this T cell receptor beta chain was seen many times. What it binds is not known. Time point of the sample: newly diagnosed GD, antithyroid drugs for less than 3 months. PBMC-extracted RNA yielded the TCR library. American Thyroid Association guidelines served as the basis for diagnosing Graves' disease. The CDR3 has 15 amino acids. CDR1 and CDR2 (germline): DFQATT, SNEGSKA (reference sequence). V gave up 0 bases and J gave up 3 bases, with 15 bases separating them. According to the study, TCR beta libraries were built with iRepertoire HTBI primers and CDR3-region Arm-PCR. TCRdb fed the multiplex PCR reads into MiXCR, producing one record per CDR3 protein. The data show 240,000 or so distinct CDR3 sequences, with 20% to 25% seen just once and about 14% held by the top ten. This sample was taken from a study of regulatory T cells in long-lasting Graves disease. General observations from the study: Compared with new cases, persistent Graves' patients showed reduced TCR diversity. Small numbers of samples may have cut accuracy.

V gene TRBV20-1 combines with J gene TRBJ2-7; no reliable D call. Material: peripheral blood mononuclear cells (PBMCs), obtained at new diagnosis, from a patient treated with antithyroid drugs. This sequence was found in a female donor with Graves disease. CDR3 in DNA: TGCAGTGCTAGAGATCAGGAGATGTTAGGCTACGAGCAGTACTTC. This encodes CSARDQEMLGYEQYF.